Shown below are 21 T cell receptor beta chains from a single sample sequenced in a study of CD8 T cells in ankylosing spondylitis. MiXCR, run by TCRdb on the 5' RACE reads, gives a single entry per CDR3 protein. The table records 750,000 to 850,000 distinct CDR3 sequences, 10% to 15% of them present only once. The antigens for these receptors are not known. Regarding the study as a whole: A motif of seven or eight highly homologous TCR beta variants was seen as apparently characteristic of ankylosing spondylitis blood.

Input material: blood, either unsorted or a sorted T cell fraction (not recorded which). Source of these receptors: a male donor with ankylosing spondylitis.

The chain recombines TRBV7-2 with TRBJ1-4; D is ambiguous. The CDR3 has 14 residues. CDR1 is SGHTA, CDR2 FQGNSA, per germline. Deletions cut 3 bases from V and 3 bases from J, with 8 bases between. CDR3 in DNA: TGTGCCAGCAGCTTCCCGGGCGCTAATGAAAAACTGTTTTTT. It specifies CASSFPGANEKLFF.

The chain links TRBV7-9 to TRBJ2-3; D gene ambiguous. Trimming left V 5 bases short and J 2 bases short, with 14 bases between. The germline V gene has CDR1 SEHNR and CDR2 FQNEAQ (reference sequence). This CDR3 region has 15 residues. The CDR3 here is CASSPHGFVTDTQYF. The CDR3 DNA is TGTGCCAGCAGCCCCCACGGGTTTGTCACAGATACGCAGTATTTT.

Only a few counts were recorded for this clonotype. The V and J genes are TRBV6-5 and TRBJ2-4; the D is unclear. This CDR3 is 15 amino acids long. The V end was cut by 0 bases, the J end by 0 bases, with 6 bases between. The germline V gene encodes CDR1 MNHEY and CDR2 SVGAGI. The chain's CDR3 is CASSYSALAKNIQYF. CDR3 sequence (DNA): TGTGCCAGCAGTTACTCTGCCTTAGCCAAAAACATTCAGTACTTC.

This clonotype was picked up many times. V usage is TRBV5-6 and J usage is TRBJ2-5; 8 nucleotides agree with TRBD2. CDR1 SGHDT and CDR2 YYEEEE come from the germline V gene. The J segment lost 2 bases and the V segment lost 10 bases, leaving 10 bases of the junction unmatched. This CDR3 has 14 amino acids. This chain's CDR3 is CASNRGLGQETQYF. CDR3 DNA sequence: TGTGCCTCCAATAGGGGACTAGGACAAGAGACCCAGTACTTC.

The sample holds many counts of this clonotype. The chain is built from TRBV7-2 and TRBJ1-1; maybe TRBD1 (5 bases). The V and J ends lost 5 bases and 6 bases respectively, with 10 bases between them. From germline, CDR1 is SGHTA and CDR2 FQGNSA. This CDR3 comprises 12 residues. CDR3 in amino acids: CASSPRGPEAFF. CDR3 coding DNA: TGTGCCAGCAGCCCTAGGGGCCCTGAAGCTTTCTTT.

In its sample, this clonotype was seen many times. The chain carries TRBV7-2 and TRBJ2-4; D unresolved. V lost 4 bases and J 6 bases, leaving 10 bases between the germline ends. Germline V gives CDR1 SGHTA, CDR2 FQGNSA. This CDR3 comprises 13 residues. CDR3 DNA sequence: TGTGCCAGCAGCTATAGGCGAGGAAACATTCAGTACTTC. It translates to CASSYRRGNIQYF. Together with reference TRBV7-2 and TRBJ2-4, the CDR3 gives the full variable domain: GAGVSQSPSNKVTEKGKDVELRCDPISGHTALYWYRQSLGQGLEFLIYFQGNSAPDKSGLPSDRFSAERTGGSVSTLTIQRTQQEDSAVYLCASSYRRGNIQYFGAGTRLSVL.

This clonotype came up a few times. This sequence joins TRBV10-3 and TRBJ1-1; no reliable D call. Germline V lookup: CDR1 ENHRY, CDR2 SYGVKD. The CDR3 length is 13 residues. The germline V and J ends were trimmed by 6 bases and 1 base, with 9 bases remaining between them. In nucleotides, the CDR3 is TGTGCCATCAGCGGGAACACGAACACTGAAGCTTTCTTT. This gives the protein CAISGNTNTEAFF.

This chain links TRBV20-1 with TRBJ1-2, with 8 nucleotides matching TRBD1. V lost 5 bases, J lost 8 bases, and 13 bases stayed unmatched. This CDR3 comprises 14 residues. Germline V gene sequence: CDR1 DFQATT, CDR2 SNEGSKA (reference sequence). CDR3 sequence: CSAGQGLDLWGYTF. For the CDR3, the DNA is TGCAGTGCTGGACAGGGTTTGGACCTCTGGGGCTACACCTTC.

This chain uses TRBV27 with TRBJ2-4, with TRBD2 matching 7 bases. Germline assignment: CDR1 MNHEY and CDR2 SMNVEV (reference sequence). The CDR3 is 12 amino acids. The CDR3 protein is CASGEAKNIQYF. In nucleotides, the CDR3 is TGTGCGAGCGGGGAGGCCAAAAACATTCAGTACTTC.

The sample holds many counts of this clonotype. The chain has TRBV6-2 or TRBV6-3 and TRBJ1-1, with 9 nucleotides matching TRBD1. Germline CDR1 MNHEY, CDR2 SVGEGT. The CDR3 covers 14 residues. J was trimmed by 5 bases and V by 6 bases; bases with no gene match: 7. The CDR3 DNA reads as TGTGCCAGCAGAAAAAGGACAGGGGTGACTGAAGCTTTCTTT. Protein sequence: CASRKRTGVTEAFF.

The genes are TRBV24-1 and TRBJ2-3, with a tentative D call TRBD1 (5 bases). The CDR3 totals 14 residues. Germline lookup yields CDR1 KGHDR and CDR2 SFDVKD. V lost 4 bases, J lost 4 bases, and 11 bases lay in between. CDR3 sequence: CATSEAGRADTQYF. The CDR3 DNA reads TGTGCCACCAGTGAGGCAGGGCGAGCAGATACGCAGTATTTT.

As for this clonotype: The junction departs from the called germline gene at one end, perhaps through a read error. The rearrangement uses TRBV6-5 and TRBJ2-1; D is undetermined. Looked up from germline, CDR1 is MNHEY and CDR2 is SVGAGI. The CDR3 is 12 residues long. CDR3 loop: CASSYSNNEQFF. The CDR3 DNA reads as TGTGCCAGCAGTTACTCCAACAATGAGCAGTTCTTC.

This clonotype was observed at least ten times. The chain carries TRBV11-2 and TRBJ1-5, with D possibly matching TRBD1 (6 bases). This CDR3 is 17 amino acids long. Germline V CDR1 and CDR2: SGHAT, FQNNGV. V was pared by 2 bases and J by 7 bases, with 21 bases between. CDR3 DNA: TGTGCCAGCAGCTTAACCTACAGGGACGGAGTTGGGCAGCCCCAGCATTTT. This encodes CASSLTYRDGVGQPQHF.

This clonotype was observed a handful of times. The chain is built from TRBV6-1 and TRBJ2-3, with TRBD2 matching over 11 bases. The CDR3 is 15 residues long. J gave up 3 bases and V 7 bases, and 6 bases lay outside the gene matches. In germline, CDR1 is MNHNS, CDR2 SASEGT. The CDR3 nucleotides read TGTGCCAGCAAGGGGCTAGCGGGAGGTACAGATACGCAGTATTTT. As protein: CASKGLAGGTDTQYF.

The rearrangement links TRBV5-1 to TRBJ2-1; D unresolved. This CDR3 contains 14 residues. Germline CDR1 SGHRS, CDR2 YFSETQ. Trimming left V 7 bases short and J 0 bases short, with 11 bases between. CDR3 DNA: TGCGCCAGCGGTAGCATTGGCTCCTACAATGAGCAGTTCTTC. It specifies CASGSIGSYNEQFF. The entire variable domain, with the rest obtained from reference TRBV5-1 and TRBJ2-1, is as follows: KAGVTQTPRYLIKTRGQQVTLSCSPISGHRSVSWYQQTPGQGLQFLFEYFSETQRNKGNFPGRFSGRQFSNSRSEMNVSTLELGDSALYLCASGSIGSYNEQFFGPGTRLTVL.

There are a few counts of this clonotype. The chain couples TRBV20-1 to TRBJ2-1; TRBD1 or TRBD2 may be the D gene (5 bases each). The CDR3 is 14 amino acids. Germline CDR1 reads DFQATT; CDR2 reads SNEGSKA (reference sequence). V lost 2 bases, J lost 8 bases, and 16 bases lay in between. The CDR3 DNA is TGCAGTGCTAGACCACCTTCCCGGGGCGATGAGCAGTTCTTC. It yields the protein CSARPPSRGDEQFF.

The J gene is TRBJ1-1, the V gene TRBV7-9; 8 positions agree with TRBD1. The length of the CDR3 is 13 residues. Germline loops: CDR1 SEHNR, CDR2 FQNEAQ (reference sequence). Trimming at V came to 3 bases and at J to 8 bases, leaving 5 bases not matched to a gene. CDR3 DNA: TGTGCCAGCAGCTTCCGAGGGACAGGAGAAGCTTTCTTT. It codes for CASSFRGTGEAFF.

This clonotype was recorded at least ten times. J is TRBJ2-7 and V is TRBV7-2; the D gene is possibly TRBD2 (5 bases). The CDR3 runs to 15 residues. CDR1 SGHTA and CDR2 FQGNSA come from the germline V gene. Trimming stripped 6 bases from V and 2 bases from J, with 17 bases between. The CDR3 loop reads CASSPDFLLAYEQYF. In DNA form, the CDR3 reads TGTGCCAGCAGTCCGGACTTCCTACTGGCCTACGAGCAGTACTTC.

This clonotype was seen a handful of times. This chain joins TRBV5-1 and TRBJ2-2; D remains ambiguous. The germline V gene has CDR1 SGHRS and CDR2 YFSETQ. The CDR3 is 13 residues long. V dropped 2 bases and J dropped 7 bases, with 9 bases sitting between them. CDR3 coding DNA: TGCGCCAGCAGCTTCCAGACCATCGGGGAGCTGTTTTTT. Its translation is CASSFQTIGELFF. Based on the CDR3 plus reference TRBV5-1 and TRBJ2-2, the full variable domain is KAGVTQTPRYLIKTRGQQVTLSCSPISGHRSVSWYQQTPGQGLQFLFEYFSETQRNKGNFPGRFSGRQFSNSRSEMNVSTLELGDSALYLCASSFQTIGELFFGEGSRLTVL.

This clonotype has a count of ten or more. The J gene is TRBJ2-1, the V gene TRBV5-5; 10 nucleotides agree with TRBD1. Looked up from germline, CDR1 is SGHKS and CDR2 is YYEKEE (reference sequence). V was pared by 2 bases and J by 7 bases, with 15 bases of the junction left unmatched. The CDR3 loop spans 18 amino acids. The CDR3 nucleotides read TGTGCCAGCAGCTTCCTTCGTTCTGGGACAGGGGTAGTGAATGAGCAGTTCTTC. This gives the protein CASSFLRSGTGVVNEQFF. The full variable domain, its missing parts supplied by reference TRBV5-5 and TRBJ2-1, is DAGVTQSPTHLIKTRGQQVTLRCSPISGHKSVSWYQQVLGQGPQFIFQYYEKEERGRGNFPDRFSARQFPNYSSELNVNALLLGDSALYLCASSFLRSGTGVVNEQFFGPGTRLTVL.

This clonotype has a count of ten or more. The V gene is TRBV7-2, the J gene TRBJ2-3; TRBD2 agrees at 8 bases. CDR1 and CDR2 (germline): SGHTA, FQGNSA. The V gene end was trimmed by 4 bases and the J gene end by 0 bases; junction bases not matched to a gene: 9. This CDR3 has 17 residues. DNA for the CDR3: TGTGCCAGCAGCTCGGGGCTAGCGGGCTTTAGCACAGATACGCAGTATTTT. Residues: CASSSGLAGFSTDTQYF.